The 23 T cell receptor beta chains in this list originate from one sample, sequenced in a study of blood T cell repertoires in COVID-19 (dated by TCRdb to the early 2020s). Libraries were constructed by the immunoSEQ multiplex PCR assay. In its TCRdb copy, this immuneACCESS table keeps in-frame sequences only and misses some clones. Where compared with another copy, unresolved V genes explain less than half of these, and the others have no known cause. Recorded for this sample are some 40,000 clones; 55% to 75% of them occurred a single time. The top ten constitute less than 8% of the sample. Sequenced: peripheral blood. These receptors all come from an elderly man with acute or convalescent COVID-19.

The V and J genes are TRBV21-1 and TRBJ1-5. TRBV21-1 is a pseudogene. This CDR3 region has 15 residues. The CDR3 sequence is CASSNEGPSNQPQHF. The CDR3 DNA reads TGTGCCAGCAGCAACGAGGGCCCTAGCAATCAGCCCCAGCATTTT.

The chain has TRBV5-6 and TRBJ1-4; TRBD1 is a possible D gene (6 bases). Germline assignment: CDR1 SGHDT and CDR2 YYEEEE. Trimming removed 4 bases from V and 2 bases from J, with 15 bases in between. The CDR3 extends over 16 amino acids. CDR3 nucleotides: TGTGCCAGCAGCCGCAGGGGTTTAGTGACTAATGAAAAACTGTTTTTT. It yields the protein CASSRRGLVTNEKLFF.

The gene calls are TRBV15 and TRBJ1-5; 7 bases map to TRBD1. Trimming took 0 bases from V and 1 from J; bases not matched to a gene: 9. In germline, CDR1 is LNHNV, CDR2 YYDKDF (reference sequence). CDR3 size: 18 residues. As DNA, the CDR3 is TGTGCCACCAGCAGAGATGGGTACGGCAGGGGGAGCAATCAGCCCCAGCATTTT. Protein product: CATSRDGYGRGSNQPQHF.

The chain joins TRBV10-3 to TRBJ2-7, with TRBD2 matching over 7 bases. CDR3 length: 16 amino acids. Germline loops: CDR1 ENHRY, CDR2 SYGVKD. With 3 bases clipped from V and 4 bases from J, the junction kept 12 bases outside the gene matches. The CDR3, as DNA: TGTGCCATCAGTGATTTCGAGGCGGGAGTAGGGTACGAGCAGTACTTC. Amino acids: CAISDFEAGVGYEQYF.

CDR3 residues: CATAGRDYNYGYTF. CDR3 sequence (DNA): TGTGCCACCGCTGGTAGAGACTATAACTATGGCTACACCTTC. The chain joins TRBV15 to TRBJ1-2; D is unresolved. The CDR3 has 14 amino acids. Germline V CDR1 and CDR2: LNHNV, YYDKDF (reference sequence). Trimming took 8 bases from V and 1 from J, leaving 14 bases between them.

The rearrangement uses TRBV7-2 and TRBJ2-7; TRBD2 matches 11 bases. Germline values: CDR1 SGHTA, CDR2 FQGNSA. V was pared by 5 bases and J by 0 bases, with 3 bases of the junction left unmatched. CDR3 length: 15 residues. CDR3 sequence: CASSLSGRASYEQYF. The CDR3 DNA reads TGTGCCAGCAGCCTTAGCGGGAGGGCCTCCTACGAGCAGTACTTC. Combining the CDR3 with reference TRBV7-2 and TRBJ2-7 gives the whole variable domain GAGVSQSPSNKVTEKGKDVELRCDPISGHTALYWYRQSLGQGLEFLIYFQGNSAPDKSGLPSDRFSAERTGGSVSTLTIQRTQQEDSAVYLCASSLSGRASYEQYFGPGTRLTVT.

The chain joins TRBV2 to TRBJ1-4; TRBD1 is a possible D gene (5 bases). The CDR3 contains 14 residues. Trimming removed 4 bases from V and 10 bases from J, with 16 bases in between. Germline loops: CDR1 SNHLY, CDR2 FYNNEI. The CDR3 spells CASSGGVSAGKLFF. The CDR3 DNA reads TGTGCCAGCAGTGGGGGGGTTAGCGCGGGAAAACTGTTTTTT.

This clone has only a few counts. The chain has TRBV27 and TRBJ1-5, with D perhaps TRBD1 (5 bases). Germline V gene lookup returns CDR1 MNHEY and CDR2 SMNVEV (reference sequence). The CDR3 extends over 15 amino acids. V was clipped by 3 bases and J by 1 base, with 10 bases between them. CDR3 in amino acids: CASSFSRGSNQPQHF. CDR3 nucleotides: TGTGCCAGCAGTTTTAGTCGGGGGAGCAATCAGCCCCAGCATTTT.

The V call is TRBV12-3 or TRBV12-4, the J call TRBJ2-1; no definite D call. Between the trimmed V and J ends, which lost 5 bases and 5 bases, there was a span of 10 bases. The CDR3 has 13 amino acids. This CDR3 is CASSPQDDNEQFF. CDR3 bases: TGTGCCAGCAGTCCCCAGGATGACAATGAGCAGTTCTTC.

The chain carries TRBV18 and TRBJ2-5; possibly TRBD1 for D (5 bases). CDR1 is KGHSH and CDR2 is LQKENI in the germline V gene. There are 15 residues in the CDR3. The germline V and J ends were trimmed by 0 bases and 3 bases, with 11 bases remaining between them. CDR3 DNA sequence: TGTGCCAGCTCACCACCTCAGGGAATAGAAGAGACCCAGTACTTC. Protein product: CASSPPQGIEETQYF. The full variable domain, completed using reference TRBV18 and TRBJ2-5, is NAGVMQNPRHLVRRRGQEARLRCSPMKGHSHVYWYRQLPEEGLKFMVYLQKENIIDESGMPKERFSAEFPKEGPSILRIQQVVRGDSAAYFCASSPPQGIEETQYFGPGTRLLVL.

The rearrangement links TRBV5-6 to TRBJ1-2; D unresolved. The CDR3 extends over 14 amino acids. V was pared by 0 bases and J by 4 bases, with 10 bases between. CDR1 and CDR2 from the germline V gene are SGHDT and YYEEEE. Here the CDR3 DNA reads TGTGCCAGCAGCTTGGGCACCGGCGGCTATGGCTACACCTTC. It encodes CASSLGTGGYGYTF.

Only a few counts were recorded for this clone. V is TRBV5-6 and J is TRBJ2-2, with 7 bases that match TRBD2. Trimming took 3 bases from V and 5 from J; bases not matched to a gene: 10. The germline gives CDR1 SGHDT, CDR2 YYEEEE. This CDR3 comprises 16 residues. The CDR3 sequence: CASSSILAGVTGELFF. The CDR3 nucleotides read TGTGCCAGCAGCTCCATACTGGCGGGAGTGACCGGGGAGCTGTTTTTT.

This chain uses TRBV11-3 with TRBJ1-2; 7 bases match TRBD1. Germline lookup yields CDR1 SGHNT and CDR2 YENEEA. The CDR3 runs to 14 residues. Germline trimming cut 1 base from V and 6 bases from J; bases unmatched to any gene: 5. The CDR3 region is CASSLAATGDGYTF. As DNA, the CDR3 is TGTGCCAGCAGCTTAGCCGCAACAGGGGATGGCTACACCTTC. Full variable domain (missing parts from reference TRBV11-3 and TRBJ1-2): EAGVVQSPRYKIIEKKQPVAFWCNPISGHNTLYWYLQNLGQGPELLIRYENEEAVDDSQLPKDRFSAERLKGVDSTLKIQPAELGDSAVYLCASSLAATGDGYTFGSGTRLTVV.

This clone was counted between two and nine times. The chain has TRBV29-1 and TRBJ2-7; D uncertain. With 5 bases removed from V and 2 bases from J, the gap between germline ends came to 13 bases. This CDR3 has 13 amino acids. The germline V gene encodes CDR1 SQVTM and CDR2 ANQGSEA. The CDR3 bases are TGCAGCGTTAACCTACAGAGAACCTACGAGCAGTACTTC. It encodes CSVNLQRTYEQYF.

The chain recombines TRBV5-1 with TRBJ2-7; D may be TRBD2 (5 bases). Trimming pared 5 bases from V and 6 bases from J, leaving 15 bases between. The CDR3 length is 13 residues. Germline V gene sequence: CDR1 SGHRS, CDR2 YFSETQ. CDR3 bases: TGCGCCAGCAGGGAGGTAATAGGTGGCGAGCAGTACTTC. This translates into CASREVIGGEQYF. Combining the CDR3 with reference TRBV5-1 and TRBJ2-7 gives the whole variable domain KAGVTQTPRYLIKTRGQQVTLSCSPISGHRSVSWYQQTPGQGLQFLFEYFSETQRNKGNFPGRFSGRQFSNSRSEMNVSTLELGDSALYLCASREVIGGEQYFGPGTRLTVT.

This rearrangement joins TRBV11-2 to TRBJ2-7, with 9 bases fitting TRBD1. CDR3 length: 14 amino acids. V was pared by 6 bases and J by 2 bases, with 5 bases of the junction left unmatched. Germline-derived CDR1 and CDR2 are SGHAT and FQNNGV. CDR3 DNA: TGTGCCAGCAGTCCGGGACAGGGTACCTACGAGCAGTACTTC. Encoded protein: CASSPGQGTYEQYF.

The CDR3 region is CASSQGQTSGSYNEQFF. In nucleotides, the CDR3 is TGTGCCAGCAGCCAAGGACAGACTAGCGGATCCTACAATGAGCAGTTCTTC. V is TRBV4-2 and J is TRBJ2-1, with 9 positions matching TRBD2. The V gene's germline CDR1 is LGHNA and CDR2 YNFKEQ. V was clipped by 1 base and J by 1 base; unmatched bases: 5. This CDR3 region has 17 residues.

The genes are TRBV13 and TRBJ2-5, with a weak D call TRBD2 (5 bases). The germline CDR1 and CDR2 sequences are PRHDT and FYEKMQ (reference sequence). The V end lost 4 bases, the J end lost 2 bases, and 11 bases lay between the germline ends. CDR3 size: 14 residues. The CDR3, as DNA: TGTGCCAGCAGCTGGGCGGGTGGTCAAGAGACCCAGTACTTC. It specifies CASSWAGGQETQYF. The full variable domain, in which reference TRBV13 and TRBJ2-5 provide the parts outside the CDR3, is AAGVIQSPRHLIKEKRETATLKCYPIPRHDTVYWYQQGPGQDPQFLISFYEKMQSDKGSIPDRFSAQQFSDYHSELNMSSLELGDSALYFCASSWAGGQETQYFGPGTRLLVL.

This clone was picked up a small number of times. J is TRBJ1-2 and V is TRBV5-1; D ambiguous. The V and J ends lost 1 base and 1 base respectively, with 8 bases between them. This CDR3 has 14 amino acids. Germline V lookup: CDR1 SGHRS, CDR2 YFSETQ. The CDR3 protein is CASSLTGSNYGYTF. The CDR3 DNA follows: TGCGCCAGCAGCTTGACGGGGAGTAACTATGGCTACACCTTC.

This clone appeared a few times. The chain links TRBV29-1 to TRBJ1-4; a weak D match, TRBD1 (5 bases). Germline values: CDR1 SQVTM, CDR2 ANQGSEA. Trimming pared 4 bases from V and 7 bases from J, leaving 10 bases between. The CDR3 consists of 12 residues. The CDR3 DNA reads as TGCAGCGTTGGTCTCGGGGGTGAAAAACTGTTTTTT. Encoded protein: CSVGLGGEKLFF.

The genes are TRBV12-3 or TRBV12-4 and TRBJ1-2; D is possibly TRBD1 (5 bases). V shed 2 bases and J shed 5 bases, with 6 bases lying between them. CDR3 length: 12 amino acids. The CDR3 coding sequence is TGTGCCAGCAGTTTACAGGGATATGGCTACACCTTC. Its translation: CASSLQGYGYTF.

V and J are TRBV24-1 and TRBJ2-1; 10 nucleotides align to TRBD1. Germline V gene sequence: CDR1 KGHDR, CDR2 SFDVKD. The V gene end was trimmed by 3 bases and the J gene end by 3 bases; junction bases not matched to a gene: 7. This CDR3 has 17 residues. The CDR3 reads CATSDATTGGFYNEQFF. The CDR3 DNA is TGTGCCACCAGTGATGCCACGACAGGGGGCTTCTACAATGAGCAGTTCTTC.

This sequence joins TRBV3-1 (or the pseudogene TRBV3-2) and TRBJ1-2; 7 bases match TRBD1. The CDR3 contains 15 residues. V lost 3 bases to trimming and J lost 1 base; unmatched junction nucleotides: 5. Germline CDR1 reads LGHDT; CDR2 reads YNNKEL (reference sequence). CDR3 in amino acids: CASSHRAGGNYGYTF. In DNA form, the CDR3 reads TGTGCCAGCAGCCACCGGGCAGGGGGTAACTATGGCTACACCTTC.